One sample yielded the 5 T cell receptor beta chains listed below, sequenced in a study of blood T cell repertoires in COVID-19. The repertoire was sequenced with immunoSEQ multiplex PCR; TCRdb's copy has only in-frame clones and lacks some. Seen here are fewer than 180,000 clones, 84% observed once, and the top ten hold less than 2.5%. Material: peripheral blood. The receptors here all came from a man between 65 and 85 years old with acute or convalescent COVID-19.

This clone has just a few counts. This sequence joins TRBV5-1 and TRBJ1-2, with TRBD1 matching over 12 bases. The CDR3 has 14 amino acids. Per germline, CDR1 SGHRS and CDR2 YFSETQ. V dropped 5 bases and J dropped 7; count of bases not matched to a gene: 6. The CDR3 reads CASRQGQGARGYTF. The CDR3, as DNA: TGCGCCAGCAGACAGGGACAGGGGGCCCGTGGCTACACCTTC. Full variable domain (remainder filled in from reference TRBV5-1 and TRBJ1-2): KAGVTQTPRYLIKTRGQQVTLSCSPISGHRSVSWYQQTPGQGLQFLFEYFSETQRNKGNFPGRFSGRQFSNSRSEMNVSTLELGDSALYLCASRQGQGARGYTFGSGTRLTVV.

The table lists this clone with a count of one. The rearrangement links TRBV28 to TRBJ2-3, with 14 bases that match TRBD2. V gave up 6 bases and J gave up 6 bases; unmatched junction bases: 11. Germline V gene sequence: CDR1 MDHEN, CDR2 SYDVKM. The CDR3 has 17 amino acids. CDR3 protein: CASRSRGLAGDRDTQYF. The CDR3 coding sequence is TGTGCCAGCAGGTCAAGGGGACTAGCGGGGGACCGTGATACGCAGTATTTT.

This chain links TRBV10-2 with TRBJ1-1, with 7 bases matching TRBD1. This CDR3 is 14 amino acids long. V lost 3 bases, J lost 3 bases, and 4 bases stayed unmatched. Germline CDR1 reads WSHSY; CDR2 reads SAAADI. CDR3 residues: CASSDRDSHTEAFF. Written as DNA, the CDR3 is TGCGCCAGCAGTGATCGGGACAGTCACACTGAAGCTTTCTTT.

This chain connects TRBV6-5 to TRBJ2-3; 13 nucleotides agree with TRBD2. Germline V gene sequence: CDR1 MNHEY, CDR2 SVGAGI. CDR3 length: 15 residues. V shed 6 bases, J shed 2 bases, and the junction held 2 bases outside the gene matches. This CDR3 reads CASRGLAGTTDTQYF. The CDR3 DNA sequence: TGTGCCAGCAGGGGACTAGCGGGAACCACAGATACGCAGTATTTT.

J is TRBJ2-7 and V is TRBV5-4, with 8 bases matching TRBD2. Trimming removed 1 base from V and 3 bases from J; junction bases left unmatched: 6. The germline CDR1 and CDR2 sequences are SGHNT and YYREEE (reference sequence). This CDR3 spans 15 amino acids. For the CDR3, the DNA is TGTGCCAGCAGCTTGAGGGGACTAGGGGGCTACGAGCAGTACTTC. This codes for CASSLRGLGGYEQYF.